This T cell receptor (beta chain) was profiled in a study of T cell responses to AZD1222 COVID-19 vaccine. Study-wide background: Recipients boosted at about 4 weeks or about 12 weeks are pooled. Study-level findings and limits: Among the donors, most were white British and more were female, and clonal diversity was possibly underestimated.

On this clone: What it binds is not known.

This table comes from immunoSEQ multiplex PCR, and its TCRdb copy is limited to in-frame clones, with some not included. The sample holds about 170,000 clones, 85% to 95% seen once. The sequencing here drew on peripheral blood, taken on day 0 of AZD1222 vaccination. The TCR originated in an adult in good health.

The CDR3 sequence is CASSLYSGVANVLTF. In DNA form, the CDR3 reads TGCGCCAGCAGCCTGTACTCTGGGGTGGCCAACGTCCTGACTTTC. The rearrangement joins TRBV5-1 to TRBJ2-6; no definite D call. The germline CDR1 and CDR2 sequences are SGHRS and YFSETQ. The CDR3 covers 15 residues. Trimming took 4 bases from V and 6 from J, leaving 14 bases between them.